These T cell receptor beta chains were read from a single sample in a study of shared clonotypes between healthy human individuals. Assay: immunoSEQ multiplex PCR; the TCRdb copy retains only in-frame clones and omits some. This table holds roughly 2.1 million clones, 85% to 95% found once. Sequencing was carried out using naive CD8+ T cells from PBMCs. These receptors were obtained from a man younger than 30 in good health. Some clones in this sample may be carry-over from other donors' samples. Both conserved end residues are part of each CDR3. The D gene is left open where the match is weak. Size is stated for part of the rows, as once, few or many counts, or as a class when the clone is expanded.

TRBJ2-7	once	TRBV28	-	CASSFYPGGEQYF	TGTGCCAGCAGTTTCTACCCGGGCGGCGAGCAGTACTTC
TRBJ2-1	-	TRBV29-1	TRBD2	CSVHTHPSGIYNEQFF	TGCAGCGTCCATACACACCCTAGCGGGATTTACAATGAGCAGTTCTTC
TRBJ1-2	-	TRBV11-2	-	CASSLGGTFRGYTF	TGTGCCAGCAGCTTAGGAGGGACCTTCCGTGGCTACACCTTC
TRBJ1-6	-	TRBV28	TRBD1	CASSLPGGRALHF	TGTGCCAGCAGTTTACCAGGGGGAAGGGCCCTCCACTTT
TRBJ2-1	once	TRBV27	TRBD1	CASRGQGSSYNEQFF	TGTGCCAGCAGGGGACAGGGGAGCTCCTACAATGAGCAGTTCTTC
TRBJ2-5	-	TRBV7-9	TRBD2	CASSPGPGGLETQYF	TGTGCCAGCAGCCCAGGTCCGGGGGGTTTAGAGACCCAGTACTTC
TRBJ2-7	-	TRBV5-1	-	CASSFGPTTTYEQYF	TGCGCCAGCAGCTTCGGGCCTACTACAACCTACGAGCAGTACTTC
TRBJ1-5	-	TRBV9	-	CASSGGGGNQPQHF	TGTGCCAGCAGCGGCGGGGGGGGCAATCAGCCCCAGCATTTT
TRBJ1-4	-	TRBV7-3	-	CASSLKEVGGTNEKLFF	TGTGCCAGCAGCTTAAAAGAGGTCGGGGGCACTAATGAAAAACTGTTTTTT
TRBJ2-7	-	TRBV27	TRBD2	CASSLQSIGGSSYEQYF	TGTGCCAGCAGTTTACAATCAATTGGCGGGAGCTCCTACGAGCAGTACTTC
TRBJ2-7	-	TRBV6-5	TRBD2	CASSYGRLAGNYEQYF	TGTGCCAGCAGTTATGGTCGGCTAGCGGGAAACTACGAGCAGTACTTC
TRBJ2-2	once	TRBV30	-	CAWSAIWGTGELFF	TGTGCCTGGAGCGCTATCTGGGGGACCGGGGAGCTGTTTTTT
TRBJ2-3	once	TRBV27	-	CASSLRGPAPPDTQYF	TGTGCCAGCAGTTTAAGGGGACCTGCCCCACCAGATACGCAGTATTTT
TRBJ2-1	-	TRBV7-2	TRBD2	CASSWATSGNEQFF	TGTGCCAGCAGCTGGGCAACTAGCGGAAATGAGCAGTTCTTC
TRBJ2-1	-	TRBV28	-	CASSLWTSAYNEQFF	TGTGCCAGCAGTTTATGGACTTCAGCTTACAATGAGCAGTTCTTC
TRBJ2-1	-	TRBV7-3	-	CASSLEGVYNEQFF	TGTGCCAGCAGCTTAGAAGGGGTATACAATGAGCAGTTCTTC
TRBJ1-3	-	TRBV7-9	-	CASSPRGGENTIYF	TGTGCCAGCAGCCCTCGTGGGGGCGAGAACACCATATATTTT
TRBJ2-3	-	TRBV5-1	-	CASSLGTEYTDTQYF	TGCGCCAGCAGCTTGGGGACAGAATACACAGATACGCAGTATTTT
TRBJ1-4	-	TRBV6-6	-	CASRTGSNEKLFF	TGTGCCAGCAGAACTGGAAGTAATGAAAAACTGTTTTTT
TRBJ2-7	-	TRBV14	-	CASSQGGGSEQYF	TGTGCCAGCAGCCAGGGCGGAGGATCCGAGCAGTACTTC
TRBJ1-2	-	TRBV6-5	-	CASRAGQTANYGYTF	TGTGCCAGCAGGGCGGGGCAGACTGCAAACTATGGCTACACCTTC
TRBJ2-3	-	TRBV11-2	-	CASSLRDTQYF	TGTGCCAGCAGCCTGCGTGATACGCAGTATTTT
TRBJ2-3	-	TRBV11-2	-	CASRSDTQYF	TGTGCCAGCCGCTCAGATACGCAGTATTTT
TRBJ2-1	-	TRBV14	-	CASSLPLSGNEQFF	TGTGCCAGCAGCCTCCCGTTGTCCGGCAATGAGCAGTTCTTC
TRBJ2-7	-	TRBV13	-	CASSPGVDEQYF	TGTGCCAGCAGCCCGGGGGTGGACGAGCAGTACTTC
TRBJ2-1	-	TRBV10-3	TRBD1	CAISRGRTGDNEQFF	TGTGCCATCAGTCGAGGGAGGACAGGGGACAATGAGCAGTTCTTC
TRBJ1-1	few	TRBV19	-	CASTISGTNTEAFF	TGTGCCAGTACGATATCAGGGACGAACACTGAAGCTTTCTTT
TRBJ1-4	-	TRBV9	TRBD1	CASSVAGGSGEKLFF	TGTGCCAGCAGCGTAGCAGGGGGCTCCGGTGAAAAACTGTTTTTT
TRBJ2-5	-	TRBV5-1	TRBD2	CASSLWFTSGQETQYF	TGCGCCAGCAGCTTGTGGTTTACTAGCGGACAAGAGACCCAGTACTTC
TRBJ1-4	-	TRBV15	TRBD1	CATSRDDREAEKLFF	TGTGCCACCAGCAGAGATGACAGGGAGGCTGAAAAACTGTTTTTT
TRBJ2-7	-	TRBV19	-	CASSIAEGLSYEQYF	TGTGCCAGTAGTATAGCGGAAGGGCTGTCCTACGAGCAGTACTTC
TRBJ2-1	-	TRBV10-2	-	CASSEGGLIHNEQFF	TGCGCCAGCAGTGAGGGTGGACTAATCCACAATGAGCAGTTCTTC
TRBJ2-6	-	TRBV27	-	CASSLLRPEVQISGANVLTF	TGTGCCAGCAGTTTACTAAGACCCGAGGTTCAAATCTCTGGGGCCAACGTCCTGACCTTC
TRBJ2-7	few	TRBV7-9	-	CASSLVPGMAFTYEQYF	TGTGCCAGCAGCTTAGTTCCAGGGATGGCCTTTACCTACGAGCAGTACTTC
TRBJ2-7	-	TRBV28	-	CASTPLIQAGEQYF	TGTGCCAGCACCCCTTTAATTCAGGCAGGAGAGCAGTACTTC
TRBJ1-5	-	TRBV18	-	CASSPPGSQTQHF	TGTGCCAGCTCACCACCGGGATCTCAGACCCAGCATTTT
TRBJ2-3	-	TRBV13	TRBD2	CASSPTGLPAGGWPDTQYF	TGTGCCAGCAGCCCGACAGGTCTGCCAGCGGGAGGGTGGCCAGATACGCAGTATTTT
TRBJ2-1	-	TRBV10-3	-	CAIEPVLGSGSNEQFF	TGTGCCATCGAACCTGTACTAGGAAGCGGAAGCAATGAGCAGTTCTTC
TRBJ2-2	-	TRBV7-8	-	CASSIMGPPGELFF	TGTGCCAGCAGCATTATGGGTCCCCCCGGGGAGCTGTTTTTT
TRBJ2-3	-	TRBV19	-	CASSMVGISTDTQYF	TGTGCCAGTAGTATGGTAGGGATAAGCACAGATACGCAGTATTTT
TRBJ2-2	-	TRBV7-8	TRBD1	CASSFRGQGNTGELFF	TGTGCCAGCAGCTTCCGTGGACAGGGGAACACCGGGGAGCTGTTTTTT
TRBJ1-2	once	TRBV10-3	-	CAIGAPSFTYGYTF	TGTGCGATAGGGGCGCCCAGTTTTACCTATGGCTACACCTTC
TRBJ2-1	-	TRBV27	-	CASSLYSLGGEQFF	TGTGCCAGCAGCCTCTACAGCTTGGGGGGTGAGCAGTTCTTC
TRBJ2-7	-	TRBV29-1	-	CSVAQQAYEQYF	TGCAGCGTTGCCCAACAAGCCTACGAGCAGTACTTC